Each of the 10 T cell receptor beta chains below was sequenced from the same sample in a study of shared clonotypes between healthy human individuals. Measured with immunoSEQ multiplex PCR; TCRdb has only the in-frame clones, and not every one. The sample contains roughly 1,500,000 clones, approximately 98% of which appear only once. The sample comprised naive CD4+ T cells sorted from blood. Subset of the sample: CD45RA+ positively selected. All receptors come from a man younger than 40 in good health.

The chain carries TRBV6-6 and TRBJ2-7; 11 bases are shared with TRBD1. The CDR3 totals 15 residues. CDR1 and CDR2 from the germline V gene are MNHNY and SVGAGI (reference sequence). V lost 3 bases and J lost 5; bases outside the gene matches: 6. The CDR3 here is CASSYGQGARDEQYF. The CDR3 DNA sequence: TGTGCCAGCAGTTATGGACAGGGGGCCAGGGACGAGCAGTACTTC.

With regard to this clone: This CDR3 is also generated by other DNA sequences in the sample. This chain uses TRBV7-9 with TRBJ2-7; possible D gene TRBD2, 7 bases. Trimming took off 6 bases at V and 0 bases at J, with 15 bases between the two ends. The CDR3 is 15 amino acids. CDR1 and CDR2 from the germline V gene are SEHNR and FQNEAQ (reference sequence). CDR3 sequence: CASSLRGGSSYEQYF. The CDR3, as DNA: TGTGCCAGCAGTCTAAGGGGGGGAAGCTCCTACGAGCAGTACTTC.

The V gene is TRBV27, the J gene TRBJ2-3; the match to TRBD1 covers 9 bases. The V gene's germline CDR1 is MNHEY and CDR2 SMNVEV (reference sequence). The CDR3 runs 15 residues. V lost 6 bases and J lost 2; bases outside the gene matches: 6. The CDR3 DNA reads as TGTGCCAGCAGCCCGGACAGGGGATTCACAGATACGCAGTATTTT. As protein: CASSPDRGFTDTQYF.

The chain uses TRBV20-1 and TRBJ2-7; D is uncertain. CDR1 and CDR2 from the germline V gene are DFQATT and SNEGSKA (reference sequence). The CDR3 loop spans 10 amino acids. Trimming shortened V by 3 bases and J by 7 bases, and 7 bases separated the two germline ends. The CDR3 here is CSASNGEQYF. CDR3 bases: TGCAGTGCTAGTAATGGGGAGCAGTACTTC.

The CDR3 here is CASSQPGGDQPQHF. The CDR3 DNA reads as TGTGCCAGCAGCCAACCTGGGGGCGATCAGCCCCAGCATTTT. The chain has TRBV2 and TRBJ1-5; TRBD1 is a possible D gene (6 bases). The CDR3 totals 14 residues. Germline V gene lookup returns CDR1 SNHLY and CDR2 FYNNEI. V lost 6 bases, J lost 5 bases, and 14 bases lay in between. The complete variable domain, with remaining parts taken from reference TRBV2 and TRBJ1-5, reads EPEVTQTPSHQVTQMGQEVILRCVPISNHLYFYWYRQILGQKVEFLVSFYNNEISEKSEIFDDQFSVERPDGSNFTLKIRSTKLEDSAMYFCASSQPGGDQPQHFGDGTRLSIL.

The genes are TRBV5-1 and TRBJ2-5, with 7 bases fitting TRBD2. Germline loops: CDR1 SGHRS, CDR2 YFSETQ. The CDR3 is made up of 15 amino acids. Trimming removed 4 bases from V and 1 base from J; junction bases left unmatched: 7. The CDR3 DNA reads TGCGCCAGCAGCCGGGTAGCGGGCTTCCAAGAGACCCAGTACTTC. This encodes CASSRVAGFQETQYF.

J is TRBJ1-3 and V is TRBV5-4; D unresolved. With 1 base removed from V and 0 bases from J, the gap between germline ends came to 8 bases. CDR3 length equals 15 residues. Germline-derived CDR1 and CDR2 are SGHNT and YYREEE (reference sequence). The CDR3 bases are TGTGCCAGCAGCTTGAACAGTCACTCTGGAAACACCATATATTTT. It translates to CASSLNSHSGNTIYF. Complete variable domain (other parts from reference TRBV5-4 and TRBJ1-3): ETGVTQSPTHLIKTRGQQVTLRCSSQSGHNTVSWYQQALGQGPQFIFQYYREEENGRGNFPPRFSGLQFPNYSSELNVNALELDDSALYLCASSLNSHSGNTIYFGEGSWLTVV.

The rearrangement joins TRBV5-1 to TRBJ2-5, with D hard to call. CDR1 SGHRS and CDR2 YFSETQ come from the germline V gene. The CDR3 is made up of 15 amino acids. V lost 1 base and J lost 5, with 15 bases in between. The CDR3 sequence: CASSLYPTTPETQYF. As DNA, the CDR3 is TGCGCCAGCAGCTTGTATCCCACCACCCCGGAGACCCAGTACTTC.

The table lists this clone with a count of one. V and J are TRBV5-8 and TRBJ2-7; D is unresolved. This CDR3 contains 11 residues. Trimming stripped 2 bases from V and 5 bases from J, with 5 bases between. Germline V CDR1 and CDR2: SGHTS, YDEGEE. In DNA, the CDR3 is TGTGCCAGCAGCTTTTGGGACGAGCAGTACTTC. Translated: CASSFWDEQYF.

V usage is TRBV23-1 and J usage is TRBJ2-3; possibly TRBD1 or TRBD2 for D (5 bases each). TRBV23-1 is marked as an open reading frame, function uncertain. V was cut by 4 bases and J by 4 bases, with 18 bases left in between. CDR3 size: 16 residues. Here the CDR3 DNA reads TGCGCCAGCAGTCCCCTGAAGAGGGGCTTCGCAGATACGCAGTATTTT. This gives the protein CASSPLKRGFADTQYF.